The 9 T cell receptor beta chains reported below all come from one sample, sequenced in a study of T cell responses to AZD1222 COVID-19 vaccine (dated by TCRdb to the early 2020s). According to the study, the label for this sample's time point signals: about 28 days (+/-7) after the second vaccine dose. Library construction relied on the immunoSEQ multiplex PCR assay. What TCRdb holds here is the immuneACCESS table cut down to in-frame rearrangements. Part of the clones is not present; checked against another copy, under half of the missing clones reflect an unresolved V gene, and the others are unexplained. The sample table contains approximately 190,000 clones; only one count was recorded for approximately 94% of them. Of the sample, approximately 1% is held by the ten largest clones. The material was peripheral blood, obtained 28 days after the second AZD1222 dose. The receptors originated from an adult who received the AZD1222 COVID-19 vaccine.

The J gene is TRBJ2-7, the V gene TRBV2; tentatively, D is TRBD1 or TRBD2 (6 bases each). CDR3 size: 15 residues. V lost 7 bases to trimming and J lost 2 bases, with 18 bases between them. Germline V gives CDR1 SNHLY, CDR2 FYNNEI. This chain's CDR3 is CASTLGGGGTYEQYF. CDR3 sequence (DNA): TGTGCCAGCACCCTCGGTGGAGGGGGGACCTACGAGCAGTACTTC.

The chain uses TRBV4-2 and TRBJ1-6, with D unclear. Trimming took off 0 bases at V and 3 bases at J, with 9 bases between the two ends. The germline V gene encodes CDR1 LGHNA and CDR2 YNFKEQ. The CDR3 is made up of 16 amino acids. The CDR3 DNA reads TGTGCCAGCAGCCAAGAAGCCGGAAGCTATAATTCACCCCTCCACTTT. It is translated as CASSQEAGSYNSPLHF.

The rearrangement joins TRBV2 to TRBJ1-1; D gene ambiguous. V lost 0 bases to trimming and J lost 3 bases, with 8 bases between them. CDR1 and CDR2 from the germline V gene are SNHLY and FYNNEI. The CDR3 totals 14 residues. The CDR3 sequence: CASSEAPRDTEAFF. In DNA, the CDR3 is TGTGCCAGCAGTGAAGCGCCTAGGGACACTGAAGCTTTCTTT.

The V gene is TRBV5-1, the J gene TRBJ2-1; 10 nucleotides agree with TRBD2. V lost 3 bases, J lost 5 bases, and 2 bases stayed unmatched. The V gene's germline CDR1 is SGHRS and CDR2 YFSETQ. The CDR3 is 14 amino acids. The CDR3 spells CASSWTSGNNEQFF. The CDR3 DNA is TGCGCCAGCAGCTGGACTAGCGGAAACAATGAGCAGTTCTTC.

The chain is built from TRBV5-5 and TRBJ2-1, with D possibly TRBD2 on 5 matching bases. CDR1 is SGHKS and CDR2 is YYEKEE in the germline V gene (reference sequence). Deletions cut 2 bases from V and 4 bases from J, with 7 bases between. This CDR3 has 13 residues. CDR3 sequence: CASSLVAYNEQFF. CDR3 sequence (DNA): TGTGCCAGCAGCTTAGTAGCGTACAATGAGCAGTTCTTC. Supplemented by reference TRBV5-5 and TRBJ2-1, the full variable domain reads DAGVTQSPTHLIKTRGQQVTLRCSPISGHKSVSWYQQVLGQGPQFIFQYYEKEERGRGNFPDRFSARQFPNYSSELNVNALLLGDSALYLCASSLVAYNEQFFGPGTRLTVL.

V is TRBV28 and J is TRBJ2-3; D might be TRBD1 (5 bases). This CDR3 comprises 16 residues. Between the trimmed V and J ends, which lost 7 bases and 0 bases, there was a span of 17 bases. Looked up from germline, CDR1 is MDHEN and CDR2 is SYDVKM. CDR3 in amino acids: CASNAPRTPSTDTQYF. Written as DNA, the CDR3 is TGTGCCAGCAACGCGCCGAGGACACCAAGCACAGATACGCAGTATTTT.

The chain employs TRBV6-2 or TRBV6-3 and TRBJ2-1, with 10 bases aligning to TRBD2. The V and J ends lost 5 bases and 10 bases, in that order; junction bases with no gene match: 8. CDR1 MNHEY and CDR2 SVGEGT come from the germline V gene. The CDR3 contains 14 residues. The CDR3 is CASSGSGGAEEQFF. CDR3 in DNA: TGTGCCAGCAGTGGGAGCGGGGGGGCCGAAGAGCAGTTCTTC.

The CDR3 sequence is CASSYTTGAGNTIYF. The CDR3 DNA reads TGTGCCAGCAGTTACACGACAGGGGCTGGAAACACCATATATTTT. The V call is TRBV6-5, the J call TRBJ1-3, with TRBD1 matching 8 bases. This CDR3 is built from 15 residues. V was pared by 2 bases and J by 2 bases, with 2 bases of the junction left unmatched. Germline V CDR1 and CDR2: MNHEY, SVGAGI.

The V gene is TRBV6-2 or TRBV6-3, the J gene TRBJ1-4, with D possibly matching TRBD1 (5 bases). This CDR3 has 13 residues. Germline CDR1 reads MNHEY; CDR2 reads SVGEGT. The V gene lost 6 bases and the J gene lost 10 bases, with 15 bases spanning the gap. The CDR3 sequence: CASSPGTPPKLFF. CDR3 DNA sequence: TGTGCCAGCAGCCCCGGGACCCCCCCAAAACTGTTTTTT.